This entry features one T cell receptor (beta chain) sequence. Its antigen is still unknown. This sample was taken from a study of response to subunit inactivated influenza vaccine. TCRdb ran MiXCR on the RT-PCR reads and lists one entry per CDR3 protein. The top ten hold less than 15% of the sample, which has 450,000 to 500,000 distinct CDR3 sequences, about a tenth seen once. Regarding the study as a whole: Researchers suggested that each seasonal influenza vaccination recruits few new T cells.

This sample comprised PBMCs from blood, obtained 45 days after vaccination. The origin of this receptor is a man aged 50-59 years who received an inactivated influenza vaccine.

Here the CDR3 DNA reads TGCGCCAGCAGCTTGGGTATGGGACAGGGAACGTATGGCTACACCTTC. Translated: CASSLGMGQGTYGYTF. The chain carries TRBV5-1 and TRBJ1-2, with TRBD1 matching over 9 bases. Looked up from germline, CDR1 is SGHRS and CDR2 is YFSETQ. CDR3 size: 16 residues. Trimming cost V 0 bases and J 5 bases; bases outside gene matches: 8.